This TCR beta chain is drawn from a study of blood T cell repertoires in COVID-19. Study-wide context: Samples taken during acute and convalescent COVID-19 were collected in the United States, Italy and Spain. From T cells, B-cell-depleted T cells, or PBMCs came the material, which was cDNA or gDNA.

Participants, 18 to 89 years old, spanned around 25 US areas. Clinical histories supplied by participants themselves formed the basis of cohort assignment. From germline, CDR1 is MNHEY and CDR2 SMNVEV (reference sequence). This CDR3 is built from 16 residues. The trim removed 2 bases at V and 4 bases at J, leaving 10 bases unmatched. Using immunoSEQ multiplex PCR, the repertoire was profiled, and TCRdb retains in-frame clones only, with some absent. The repertoire holds 110,000 to 150,000 clones, around 73% seen once, with approximately 6% in the top ten. The receptor comes from a woman aged 45-65 years who had recovered from COVID-19. The sample was PBMCs or T cells enriched from blood (not recorded which). The genes are TRBV27 and TRBJ1-2; 7 nucleotides match TRBD1. In DNA form, the CDR3 reads TGTGCCAGCAGTTTAAGTGCGGGACAGCGAGTCTATGGCTACACCTTC. Its translation is CASSLSAGQRVYGYTF.